This TCR beta chain emerged from a study of Tregs in tolerant kidney transplant recipients. Comments on this clone: Antigen: not known.

V was shortened by 4 bases and J by 3 bases, with 19 bases between the two germline ends. This CDR3 region has 16 residues. Germline V lookup: CDR1 SGHNT, CDR2 YENEEA. Study-wide findings and caveats: Biological reproducibility was not directly addressed, but technical replication error appeared minimal.

The nonmyeloablative bone marrow transplants came from related graft donors, with transient mixed chimerism. The table came from immunoSEQ multiplex PCR; TCRdb's copy has only in-frame clones and leaves some out. The sample records approximately 60,000 clones, 80% to 90% being singletons. This TCR was sampled from a human patient who received a combined kidney and bone marrow transplant. Some of these T cells may belong to the graft donor. This specimen was CD4+ T cells from blood (PBMCs), taken 6 months after the transplant. This chain links TRBV11-3 with TRBJ2-7; D perhaps matches TRBD2 (6 bases). CDR3 in amino acids: CASSSLEGPAGYEQYF. For the CDR3, the DNA is TGTGCCAGCAGCTCCTTGGAGGGACCGGCCGGCTACGAGCAGTACTTC.